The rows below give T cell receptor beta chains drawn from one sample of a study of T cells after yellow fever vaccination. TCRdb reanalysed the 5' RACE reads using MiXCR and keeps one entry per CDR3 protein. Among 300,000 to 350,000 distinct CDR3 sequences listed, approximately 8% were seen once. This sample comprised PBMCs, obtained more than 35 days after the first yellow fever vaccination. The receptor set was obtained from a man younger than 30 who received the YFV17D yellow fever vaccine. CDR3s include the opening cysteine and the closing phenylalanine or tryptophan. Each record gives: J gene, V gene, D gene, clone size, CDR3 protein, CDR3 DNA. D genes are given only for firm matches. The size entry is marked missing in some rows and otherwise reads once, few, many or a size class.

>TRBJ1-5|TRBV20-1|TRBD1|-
CSASVVAGGLPQHF
TGCAGTGCTAGCGTAGTGGCAGGGGGGTTGCCCCAGCATTTT
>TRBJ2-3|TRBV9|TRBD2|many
CASSLTSGADTQYF
TGTGCCAGCAGCTTGACTAGCGGGGCAGATACGCAGTATTTT
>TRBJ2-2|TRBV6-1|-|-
CASSPGRFLDTGELFF
TGTGCCAGCAGTCCAGGGCGATTCTTGGACACCGGGGAGCTGTTTTTT
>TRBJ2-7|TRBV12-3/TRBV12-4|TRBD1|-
CASSPFGGQGKLEQYF
TGTGCCAGCAGTCCCTTCGGGGGACAGGGGAAACTCGAGCAGTACTTC
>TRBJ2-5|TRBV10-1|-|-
CASSGPAKETQYF
TGCGCCAGCAGTGGGCCAGCCAAGGAGACCCAGTACTTC
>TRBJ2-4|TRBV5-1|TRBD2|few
CASSPRLAGGQENIQYF
TGCGCCAGCAGCCCTAGACTAGCGGGGGGGCAGGAAAACATTCAGTACTTC
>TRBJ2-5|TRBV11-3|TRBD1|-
CASSLGDRGLAETQYF
TGTGCCAGCAGCTTAGGCGACAGGGGGCTAGCAGAGACCCAGTACTTC
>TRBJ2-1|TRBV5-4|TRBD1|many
CASSSWTGASDEQFF
TGTGCCAGCAGCTCCTGGACAGGGGCTAGCGATGAGCAGTTCTTC
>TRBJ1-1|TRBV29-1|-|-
CSVARSVWDTEAFF
TGCAGCGTTGCCCGATCGGTTTGGGACACTGAAGCTTTCTTT
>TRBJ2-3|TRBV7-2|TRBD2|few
CASSPDRTSGEGTQYF
TGTGCCAGCAGCCCCGATAGGACTAGCGGGGAGGGTACGCAGTATTTT
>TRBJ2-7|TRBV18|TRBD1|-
CASSPMAPGTGSYEQYF
TGTGCCAGCTCACCAATGGCGCCCGGGACAGGCTCCTACGAGCAGTACTTC
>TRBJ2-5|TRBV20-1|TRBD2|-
CSASPGTSGGYRETQYF
TGCAGTGCTAGTCCTGGGACTAGCGGGGGGTATCGAGAGACCCAGTACTTC
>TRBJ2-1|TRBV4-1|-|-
CASSQQDTSDYPSEQFF
TGCGCCAGCAGCCAACAAGATACATCGGACTACCCGAGCGAGCAGTTCTTC
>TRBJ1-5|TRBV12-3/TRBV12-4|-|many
CASSLADSNQPQHF
TGTGCCAGCAGTTTAGCGGATAGCAATCAGCCCCAGCATTTT
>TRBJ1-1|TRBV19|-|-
CASRIAMGVTEAFF
TGTGCCAGTAGGATCGCAATGGGGGTCACTGAAGCTTTCTTT
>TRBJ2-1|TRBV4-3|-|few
CASSQDPTVYNEQFF
TGCGCCAGCAGCCAAGATCCCACGGTATACAATGAGCAGTTCTTC
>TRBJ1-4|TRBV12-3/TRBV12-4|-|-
CASSYGYRLFF
TGTGCCAGCAGTTACGGGTATCGGCTGTTTTTT
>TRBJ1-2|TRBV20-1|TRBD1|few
CSASVDRENGYTF
TGCAGTGCAAGCGTAGACAGGGAGAATGGCTACACCTTC
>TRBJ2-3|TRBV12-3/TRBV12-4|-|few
CASSFQYTSTDTQYF
TGTGCCAGCAGTTTTCAGTATACTAGCACAGATACGCAGTATTTT
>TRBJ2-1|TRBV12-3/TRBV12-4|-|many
CASSRDPSSYNEQFF
TGTGCCAGCAGCCGGGACCCCAGCTCCTACAATGAGCAGTTCTTC
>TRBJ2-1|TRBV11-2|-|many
CASSPKRGNNEQFF
TGTGCCAGCAGCCCCAAGAGGGGGAACAATGAGCAGTTCTTC
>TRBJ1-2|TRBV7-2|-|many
CASSSYRISNYGYTF
TGTGCCAGCAGCTCATACAGAATTTCTAACTATGGCTACACCTTC
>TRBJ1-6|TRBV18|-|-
CASSRVGSPLHF
TGTGCCAGCTCCCGAGTGGGGTCACCCCTCCACTTT
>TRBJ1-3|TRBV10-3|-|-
CAISESKVGNTIYF
TGTGCCATCAGTGAGTCGAAGGTTGGAAACACCATATATTTT
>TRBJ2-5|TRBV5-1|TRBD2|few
CASSDTGGRQETQYF
TGCGCCAGCAGCGATACGGGGGGTCGACAAGAGACCCAGTACTTC
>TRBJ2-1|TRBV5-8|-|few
CASSASGANNEQFF
TGTGCCAGCAGCGCATCAGGGGCGAACAATGAGCAGTTCTTC
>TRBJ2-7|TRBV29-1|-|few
CSVGSRKVPYEQYF
TGCAGCGTTGGATCCAGGAAAGTCCCCTACGAGCAGTACTTC
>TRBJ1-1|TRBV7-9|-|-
CASSPSAQTGNTEAFF
TGTGCCAGCAGCCCCTCCGCCCAGACAGGGAACACTGAAGCTTTCTTT
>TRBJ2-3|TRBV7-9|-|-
CASRYPGLLPDTQYF
TGTGCCAGCAGATACCCGGGATTGCTCCCGGATACGCAGTATTTT
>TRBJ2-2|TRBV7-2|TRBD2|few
CASSLPGGSRELFF
TGTGCCAGCAGCTTACCCGGGGGGTCACGGGAGCTGTTTTTT
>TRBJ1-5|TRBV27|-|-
CASRLSSPDYQPQHF
TGTGCCAGCAGATTGTCGAGCCCAGATTATCAGCCCCAGCATTTT
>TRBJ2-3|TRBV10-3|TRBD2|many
CAISGPSSGLSTDTQYF
TGTGCCATCAGTGGCCCCTCTAGCGGCTTAAGCACAGATACGCAGTATTTT
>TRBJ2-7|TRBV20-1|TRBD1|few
CSAPGTGIYEQYF
TGCAGTGCTCCCGGGACAGGCATCTACGAGCAGTACTTC
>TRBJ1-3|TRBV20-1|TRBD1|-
CSGSGGPLSGNTIYF
TGCAGTGGCTCAGGGGGCCCCCTCTCTGGAAACACCATATATTTT
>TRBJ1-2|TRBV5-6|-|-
CASSLGNNYGYTF
TGTGCCAGCAGCCTGGGGAATAACTATGGCTACACCTTC
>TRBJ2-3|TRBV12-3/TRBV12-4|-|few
CASSPYTNTQYF
TGTGCCAGCAGTCCCTACACAAATACGCAGTATTTT
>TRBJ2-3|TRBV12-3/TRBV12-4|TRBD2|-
CASSPRAGITDTQYF
TGTGCCAGCAGTCCGAGAGCGGGGATCACAGATACGCAGTATTTT
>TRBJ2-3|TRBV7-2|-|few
CASRGDTVTDTQYF
TGTGCCAGCAGAGGGGACACGGTCACAGATACGCAGTATTTT
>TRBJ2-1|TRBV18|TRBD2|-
CASSPPASGFYNEQFF
TGTGCCAGCTCACCACCGGCTAGCGGTTTCTACAATGAGCAGTTCTTC
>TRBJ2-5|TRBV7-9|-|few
CASSLEMERIQYF
TGTGCCAGCAGCTTAGAGATGGAGCGGATCCAGTACTTC
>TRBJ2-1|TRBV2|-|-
CASSEAPRDHHEQFF
TGTGCCAGCAGTGAAGCGCCCAGGGATCACCATGAGCAGTTCTTC
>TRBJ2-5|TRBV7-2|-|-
CASSLAPRESQYF
TGTGCCAGCAGCTTAGCGCCCCGGGAGTCCCAGTACTTC
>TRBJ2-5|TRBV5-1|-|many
CASNRGFGETQYF
TGCGCCAGCAATAGGGGTTTCGGAGAGACCCAGTACTTC
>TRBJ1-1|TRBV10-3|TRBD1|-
CAISVGTGENTEAFF
TGTGCCATCAGTGTGGGGACAGGGGAAAACACTGAAGCTTTCTTT
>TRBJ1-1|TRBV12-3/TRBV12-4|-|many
CASTLLRETEAFF
TGTGCCAGCACGCTCCTCCGGGAGACTGAAGCTTTCTTT
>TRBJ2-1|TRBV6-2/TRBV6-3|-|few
CASSGRDSRLGRDNEQFF
TGTGCCAGCAGTGGCCGGGACAGCAGGCTGGGGAGGGACAATGAGCAGTTCTTC
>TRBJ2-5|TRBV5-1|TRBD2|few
CASSSTSRLQETQYF
TGCGCCAGCAGCTCGACTAGCCGTCTACAAGAGACCCAGTACTTC
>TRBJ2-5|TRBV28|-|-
CATSAGEAETQYF
TGTGCCACCTCAGCAGGGGAGGCAGAGACCCAGTACTTC
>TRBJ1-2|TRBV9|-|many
CASSVGGIRGNYGYTF
TGTGCCAGCAGCGTAGGGGGGATCCGGGGGAACTATGGCTACACCTTC
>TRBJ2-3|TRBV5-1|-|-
CASQGASSTDTQYF
TGCGCCAGCCAAGGGGCGTCTAGCACAGATACGCAGTATTTT
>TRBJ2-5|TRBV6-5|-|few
CASSNRQSQETQYF
TGTGCCAGCAGTAATCGACAGAGCCAAGAGACCCAGTACTTC
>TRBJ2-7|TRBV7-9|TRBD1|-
CASNRGRDRVDEQYF
TGTGCCAGCAACCGCGGAAGGGACAGGGTGGACGAGCAGTACTTC